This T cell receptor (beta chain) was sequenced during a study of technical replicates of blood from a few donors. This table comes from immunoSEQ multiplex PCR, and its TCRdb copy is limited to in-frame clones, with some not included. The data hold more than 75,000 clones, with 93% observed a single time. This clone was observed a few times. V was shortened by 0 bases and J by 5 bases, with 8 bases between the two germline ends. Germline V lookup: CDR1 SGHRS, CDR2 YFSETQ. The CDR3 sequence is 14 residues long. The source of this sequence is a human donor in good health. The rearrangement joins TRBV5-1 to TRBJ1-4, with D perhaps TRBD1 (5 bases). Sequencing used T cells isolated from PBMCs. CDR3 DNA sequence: TGCGCCAGCAGCTTGGGACAGCCCAATGAAAAACTGTTTTTT. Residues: CASSLGQPNEKLFF.